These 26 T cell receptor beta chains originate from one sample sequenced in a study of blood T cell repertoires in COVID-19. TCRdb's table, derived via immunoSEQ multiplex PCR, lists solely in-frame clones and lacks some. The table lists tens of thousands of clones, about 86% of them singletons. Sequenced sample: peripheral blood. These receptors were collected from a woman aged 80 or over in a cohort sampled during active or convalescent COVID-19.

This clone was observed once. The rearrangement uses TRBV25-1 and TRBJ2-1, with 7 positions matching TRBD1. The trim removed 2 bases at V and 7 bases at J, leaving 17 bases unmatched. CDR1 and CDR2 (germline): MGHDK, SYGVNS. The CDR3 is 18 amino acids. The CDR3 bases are TGTGCCAGCAGTGAAAGAGGGGGCCTCGTATCCCGTCGGAATGAGCAGTTCTTC. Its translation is CASSERGGLVSRRNEQFF.

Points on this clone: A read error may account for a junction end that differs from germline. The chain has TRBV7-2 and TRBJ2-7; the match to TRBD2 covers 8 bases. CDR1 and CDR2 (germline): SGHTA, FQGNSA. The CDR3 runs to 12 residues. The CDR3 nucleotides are TGTGCCAGCAGCCTAGGGCGGGGGGAAGTTTCCTTC. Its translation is CASSLGRGEVSF.

Written as DNA, the CDR3 is TGTGCCAGCAGTTTGACAGTAGTGAACACTGAAGCTTTCTTT. It yields the protein CASSLTVVNTEAFF. This chain uses TRBV28 with TRBJ1-1; TRBD1 might be the D (5 bases). Trimming took 3 bases from V and 0 from J, leaving 8 bases between them. The CDR3 spans 14 residues. CDR1 is MDHEN, CDR2 SYDVKM, per germline.

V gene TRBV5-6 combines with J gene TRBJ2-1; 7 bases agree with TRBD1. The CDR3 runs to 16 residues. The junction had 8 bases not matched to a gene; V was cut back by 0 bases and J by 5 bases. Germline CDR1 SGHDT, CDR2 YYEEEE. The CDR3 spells CASSLEGAGVNNEQFF. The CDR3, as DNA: TGTGCCAGCAGCTTGGAGGGGGCCGGGGTCAACAATGAGCAGTTCTTC.

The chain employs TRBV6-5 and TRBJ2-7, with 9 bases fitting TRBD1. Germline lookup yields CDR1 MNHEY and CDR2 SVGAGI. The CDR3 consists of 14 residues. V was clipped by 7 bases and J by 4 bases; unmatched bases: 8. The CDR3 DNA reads TGTGCCAGCATGCAAGGGACAGGGTCATACGAGCAGTACTTC. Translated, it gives CASMQGTGSYEQYF.

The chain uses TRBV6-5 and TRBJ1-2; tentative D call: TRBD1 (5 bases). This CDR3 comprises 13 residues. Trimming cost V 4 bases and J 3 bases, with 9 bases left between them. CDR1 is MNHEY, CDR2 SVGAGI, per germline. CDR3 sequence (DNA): TGTGCCAGCAGTTCGTGGGGGGACTATGGCTACACCTTC. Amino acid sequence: CASSSWGDYGYTF.

CDR3: CASSPHGGEKDTQYF. Written as DNA, the CDR3 is TGTGCCAGCTCACCACACGGGGGTGAGAAAGATACGCAGTATTTT. This chain joins TRBV18 and TRBJ2-3, with D possibly matching TRBD2 (6 bases). The germline V gene has CDR1 KGHSH and CDR2 LQKENI. This CDR3 is built from 15 residues. V lost 1 base and J lost 5, with 13 bases in between.

The CDR3 sequence: CASSVDSAGDYGYTF. In nucleotides, the CDR3 is TGTGCCAGCAGCGTAGATTCGGCAGGCGACTATGGCTACACCTTC. The V gene is TRBV9, the J gene TRBJ1-2; D is uncertain. The germline gives CDR1 SGDLS, CDR2 YYNGEE. The V end lost 0 bases, the J end lost 3 bases, and 12 bases lay between the germline ends. The CDR3 sequence is 15 residues long.

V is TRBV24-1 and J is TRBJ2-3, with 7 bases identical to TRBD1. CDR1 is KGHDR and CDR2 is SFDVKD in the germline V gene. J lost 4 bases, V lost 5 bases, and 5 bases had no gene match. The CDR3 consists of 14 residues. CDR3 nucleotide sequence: TGTGCCACCAGTGCAGGGGGTGCCGCAGATACGCAGTATTTT. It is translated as CATSAGGAADTQYF.

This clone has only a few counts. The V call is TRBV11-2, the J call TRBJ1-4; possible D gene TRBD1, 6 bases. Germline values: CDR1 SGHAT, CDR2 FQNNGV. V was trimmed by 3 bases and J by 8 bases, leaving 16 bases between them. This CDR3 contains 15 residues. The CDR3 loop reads CASSFWGRGNEKLFF. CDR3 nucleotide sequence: TGTGCCAGCAGCTTTTGGGGCAGGGGAAACGAAAAACTGTTTTTT.

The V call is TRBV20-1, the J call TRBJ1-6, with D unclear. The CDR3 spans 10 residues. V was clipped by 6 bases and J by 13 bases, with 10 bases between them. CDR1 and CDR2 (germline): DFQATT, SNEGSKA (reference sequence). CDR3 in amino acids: CSAPPSPLHF. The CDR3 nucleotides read TGCAGTGCCCCCCCCTCGCCCCTCCACTTT.

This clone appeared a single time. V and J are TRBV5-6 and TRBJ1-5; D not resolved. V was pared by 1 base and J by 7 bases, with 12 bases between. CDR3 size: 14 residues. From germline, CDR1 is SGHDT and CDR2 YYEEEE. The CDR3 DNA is TGTGCCAGCAGCTTGAGGCAGAACGGGCAGCCCCAGCATTTT. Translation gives CASSLRQNGQPQHF.

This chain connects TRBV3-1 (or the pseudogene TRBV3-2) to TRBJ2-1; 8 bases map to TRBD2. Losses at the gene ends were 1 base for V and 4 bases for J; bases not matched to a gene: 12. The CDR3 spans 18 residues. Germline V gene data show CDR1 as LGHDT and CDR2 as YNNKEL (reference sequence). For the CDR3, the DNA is TGTGCCAGCAGCCAAGGTGCTTGGCTAGCGGGTGGGTACAATGAGCAGTTCTTC. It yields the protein CASSQGAWLAGGYNEQFF.

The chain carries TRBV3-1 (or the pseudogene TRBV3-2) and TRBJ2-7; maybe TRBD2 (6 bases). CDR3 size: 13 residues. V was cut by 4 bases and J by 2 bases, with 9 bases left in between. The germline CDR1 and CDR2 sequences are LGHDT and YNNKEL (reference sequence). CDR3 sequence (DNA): TGTGCCAGCAGCCTGGAGGGTCCCTACGAGCAGTACTTC. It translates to CASSLEGPYEQYF.

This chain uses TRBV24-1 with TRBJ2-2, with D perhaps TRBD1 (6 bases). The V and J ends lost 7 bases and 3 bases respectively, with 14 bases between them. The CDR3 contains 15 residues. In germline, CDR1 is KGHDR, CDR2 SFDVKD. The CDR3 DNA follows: TGTGCCACCAGAAAGACAGGATCCTACACCGGGGAGCTGTTTTTT. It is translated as CATRKTGSYTGELFF.

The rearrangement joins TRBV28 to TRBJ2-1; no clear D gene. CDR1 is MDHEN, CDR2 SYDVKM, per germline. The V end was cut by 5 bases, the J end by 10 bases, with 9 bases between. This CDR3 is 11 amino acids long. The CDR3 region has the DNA TGTGCCAGCAGTAAACAACCGGAGCAGTTCTTC. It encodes CASSKQPEQFF. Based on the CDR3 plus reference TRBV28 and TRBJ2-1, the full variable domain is DVKVTQSSRYLVKRTGEKVFLECVQDMDHENMFWYRQDPGLGLRLIYFSYDVKMKEKGDIPEGYSVSREKKERFSLILESASTNQTSMYLCASSKQPEQFFGPGTRLTVL.

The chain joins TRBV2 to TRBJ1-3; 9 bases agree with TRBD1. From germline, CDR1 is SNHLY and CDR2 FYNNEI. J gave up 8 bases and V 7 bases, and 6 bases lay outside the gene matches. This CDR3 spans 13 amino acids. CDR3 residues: CASNYRGQDTIYF. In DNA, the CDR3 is TGTGCCAGCAATTACAGGGGGCAGGACACCATATATTTT.

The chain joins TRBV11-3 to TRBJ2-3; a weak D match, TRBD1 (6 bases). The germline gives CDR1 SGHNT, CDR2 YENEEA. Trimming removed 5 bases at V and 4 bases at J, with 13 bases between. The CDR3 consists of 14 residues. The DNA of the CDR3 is TGTGCCAGCAGCCAGGGGCGGCGGTCAGATACGCAGTATTTT. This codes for CASSQGRRSDTQYF.

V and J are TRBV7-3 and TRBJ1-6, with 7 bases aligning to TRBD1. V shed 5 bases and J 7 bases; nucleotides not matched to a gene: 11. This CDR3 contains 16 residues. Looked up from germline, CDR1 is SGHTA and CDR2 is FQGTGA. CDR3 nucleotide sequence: TGTGCCAGCAGCCCTGTAGGAGGGGGCCGAAATTCACCCCTCCACTTT. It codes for CASSPVGGGRNSPLHF.

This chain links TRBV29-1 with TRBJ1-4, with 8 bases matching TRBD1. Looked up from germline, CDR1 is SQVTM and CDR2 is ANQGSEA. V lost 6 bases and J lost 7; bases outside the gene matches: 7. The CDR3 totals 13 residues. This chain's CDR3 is CSVSQGAGEKLFF. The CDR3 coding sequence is TGCAGCGTGAGTCAGGGGGCGGGTGAAAAACTGTTTTTT. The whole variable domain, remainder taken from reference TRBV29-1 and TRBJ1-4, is SAVISQKPSRDICQRGTSLTIQCQVDSQVTMMFWYRQQPGQSLTLIATANQGSEATYESGFVIDKFPISRPNLTFSTLTVSNMSPEDSSIYLCSVSQGAGEKLFFGSGTQLSVL.

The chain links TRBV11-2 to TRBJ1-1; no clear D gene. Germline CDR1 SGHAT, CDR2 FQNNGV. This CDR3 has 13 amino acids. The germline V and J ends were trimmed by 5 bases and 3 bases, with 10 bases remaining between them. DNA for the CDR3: TGTGCCAGCAGCCGAACCGGGTACACTGAAGCTTTCTTT. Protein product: CASSRTGYTEAFF.

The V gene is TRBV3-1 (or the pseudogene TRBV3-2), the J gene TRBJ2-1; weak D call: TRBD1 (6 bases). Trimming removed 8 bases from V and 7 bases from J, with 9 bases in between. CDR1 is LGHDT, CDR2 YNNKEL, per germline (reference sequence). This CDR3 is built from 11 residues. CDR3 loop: CASGQRNEQFF. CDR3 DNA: TGTGCCAGCGGACAGCGGAATGAGCAGTTCTTC.

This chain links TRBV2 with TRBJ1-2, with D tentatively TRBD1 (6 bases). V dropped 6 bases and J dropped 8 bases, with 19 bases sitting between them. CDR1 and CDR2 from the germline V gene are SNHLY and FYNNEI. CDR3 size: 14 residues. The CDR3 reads CASSQGRTLGGYTF. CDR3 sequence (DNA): TGTGCCAGCAGCCAGGGGCGGACCCTAGGCGGCTACACCTTC.

CDR3 nucleotide sequence: TGCAGTGCTAGTTCAGGGGGAATGTATGGCTACACCTTC. This codes for CSASSGGMYGYTF. The chain is built from TRBV20-1 and TRBJ1-2, with 7 bases identical to TRBD1. CDR3 size: 13 residues. Germline CDR1 is DFQATT and CDR2 is SNEGSKA (reference sequence). Trimming removed 3 bases from V and 5 bases from J; junction bases left unmatched: 6.

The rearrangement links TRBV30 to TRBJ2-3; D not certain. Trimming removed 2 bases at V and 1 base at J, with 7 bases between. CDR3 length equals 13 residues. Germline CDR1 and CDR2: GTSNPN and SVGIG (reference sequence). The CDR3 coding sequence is TGTGCCTGGAGTCTGCAGGGCACAGATACGCAGTATTTT. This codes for CAWSLQGTDTQYF.

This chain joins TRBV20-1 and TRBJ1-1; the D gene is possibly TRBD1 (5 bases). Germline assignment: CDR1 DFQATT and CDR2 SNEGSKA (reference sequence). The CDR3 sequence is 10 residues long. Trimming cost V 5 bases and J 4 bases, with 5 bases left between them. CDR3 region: CSAQGTEAFF. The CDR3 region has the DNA TGCAGTGCTCAGGGCACTGAAGCTTTCTTT.